The clone carrying this T cell receptor beta chain was counted once. Trimming stripped 2 bases from V and 0 bases from J, with 7 bases between. Germline loops: CDR1 LGHNA, CDR2 YSLEER. This CDR3 is built from 14 residues. Authors' data handling: Amplification from reference gene primers served as the basis for estimated nucleated cell counts. The data were produced by immunoSEQ multiplex PCR, yet TCRdb's version contains in-frame clones alone and is incomplete. Clone size and the V and J calls come from that table; the DNA yielded D and trimming. The data show about 170,000 clones, 85% to 90% seen once. The data originate from a study of blood T cell repertoires in COVID-19. Study-level background: Some COVID-19 samples were acute and others convalescent; all came from the United States, Italy and Spain.

Patients of the Seattle cohort, enrolled during active infection, were followed longitudinally. The sample consisted of peripheral blood. The chain recombines TRBV4-3 with TRBJ1-1; no reliable D call. This TCR was sampled from a woman of 80 years or more with COVID-19, enrolled during active disease. CDR3 bases: TGCGCCAGCAGCCAAACCACAGTGAACACTGAAGCTTTCTTT. Encoded protein: CASSQTTVNTEAFF.